This T cell receptor beta chain was sequenced for a study of PD-1 blockade in classical Hodgkin lymphoma. Brentuximab vedotin exposure varied, and every patient relapsed after autologous stem cell transplantation. V lost 0 bases and J 0 bases, leaving 9 bases between the germline ends. This CDR3 region has 15 residues. The table came from immunoSEQ multiplex PCR; TCRdb's copy has only in-frame clones and leaves some out. The repertoire holds about 110,000 clones, with around 89% as singletons. The sample was peripheral blood mononuclear cells (PBMCs), taken before the second cycle of nivolumab. The genes are TRBV6-7 and TRBJ2-7; D remains unclear. TRBV6-7 is noted as an ORF with a role that remains uncertain. The sequence came from a human donor with classical Hodgkin lymphoma. The CDR3 region has the DNA TGTGCCAGCAGTTACTCCAGCCGGAGCTCCTACGAGCAGTACTTC. Its protein product is CASSYSSRSSYEQYF.